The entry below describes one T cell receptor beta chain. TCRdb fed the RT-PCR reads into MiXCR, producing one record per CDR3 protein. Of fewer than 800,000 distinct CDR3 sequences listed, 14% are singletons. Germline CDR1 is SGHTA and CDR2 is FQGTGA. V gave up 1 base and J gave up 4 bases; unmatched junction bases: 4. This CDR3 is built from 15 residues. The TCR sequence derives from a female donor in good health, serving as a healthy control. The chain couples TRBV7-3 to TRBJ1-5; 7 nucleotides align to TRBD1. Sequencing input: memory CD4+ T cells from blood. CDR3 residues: CASSLIGDRNQPQHF. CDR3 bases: TGTGCCAGCAGCTTAATTGGGGACAGAAATCAGCCCCAGCATTTT.